The 21 T cell receptor beta chains in this list originate from one sample, sequenced in a study of cytomegalovirus exposure and HLA in healthy donors. The PCR used 60 Vbeta and 13 Jbeta primers. Some clones are missing from TCRdb's copy, which holds only in-frame ones; the method was immunoSEQ multiplex PCR. The sample holds about 110,000 clones, just under 70% seen once. Sequencing was done on a sample of PBMCs. The receptor source for this set is a young man in good health and CMV-seropositive.

This chain joins TRBV29-1 and TRBJ2-1; D unresolved. Germline values: CDR1 SQVTM, CDR2 ANQGSEA. CDR3 size: 14 residues. The V and J ends lost 6 bases and 0 bases respectively, with 12 bases between them. The CDR3 bases are TGCAGCGTCGTGAATTTGAGCTCCTACAATGAGCAGTTCTTC. It is translated as CSVVNLSSYNEQFF.

With regard to this clone: This specimen includes other DNA sequences encoding the same CDR3. The chain combines TRBV25-1 with TRBJ1-1; the match to TRBD1 covers 10 bases. The CDR3 totals 13 residues. V dropped 2 bases and J dropped 14; count of bases not matched to a gene: 8. Germline loops: CDR1 MGHDK, CDR2 SYGVNS. The CDR3 here is CASSEGTGVGAFF. CDR3 coding DNA: TGTGCCAGCAGTGAAGGGACAGGGGTAGGGGCCTTCTTT.

The V gene is TRBV5-4, the J gene TRBJ2-4; the match to TRBD2 covers 8 bases. V was pared by 3 bases and J by 7 bases, with 9 bases of the junction left unmatched. The CDR3 runs 15 residues. CDR1 and CDR2 (germline): SGHNT, YYREEE (reference sequence). CDR3 loop: CASSSRPGLGNIQYF. The CDR3 coding sequence is TGTGCCAGCAGCTCTAGACCGGGACTAGGCAACATTCAGTACTTC.

This chain joins TRBV25-1 and TRBJ1-4, with a weak D call TRBD1 (6 bases). With 6 bases removed from V and 8 bases from J, the gap between germline ends came to 19 bases. Germline V CDR1 and CDR2: MGHDK, SYGVNS. The CDR3 is made up of 15 amino acids. The CDR3 nucleotides are TGTGCCAGCAGGCCGCCGGGACACAAATTCGAAAAACTGTTTTTT. Its protein product is CASRPPGHKFEKLFF.

The chain joins TRBV7-9 to TRBJ1-1, with TRBD1 identical over 8 bases. The V and J ends lost 5 bases and 3 bases, in that order; junction bases with no gene match: 17. This CDR3 is 18 amino acids long. Germline CDR1 reads SEHNR; CDR2 reads FQNEAQ (reference sequence). DNA of the CDR3: TGTGCCAGCAGCCACATGGACAGGGAATGGAGTCGGGACACTGAAGCTTTCTTT. Translating it yields CASSHMDREWSRDTEAFF.

The chain recombines TRBV6-6 with TRBJ1-2, with a possible D match to TRBD1 (6 bases). Germline V gene data show CDR1 as MNHNY and CDR2 as SVGAGI (reference sequence). V lost 4 bases to trimming and J lost 3 bases, with 15 bases between them. The CDR3 length is 15 residues. The CDR3 region has the DNA TGTGCCAGCAGTTTAACCCGGGACACAGACTATGGCTACACCTTC. Protein product: CASSLTRDTDYGYTF.

The chain carries TRBV19 and TRBJ2-2, with D maybe TRBD2 (6 bases). Looked up from germline, CDR1 is LNHDA and CDR2 is SQIVND (reference sequence). The CDR3 runs to 18 residues. Trimming shortened V by 5 bases and J by 1 base, and 20 bases separated the two germline ends. CDR3: CASSSPGLASLNTGELFF. The CDR3 nucleotides are TGTGCCAGTAGTTCTCCAGGGCTAGCGAGCCTGAACACCGGGGAGCTGTTTTTT.

The chain recombines TRBV12-5 with TRBJ1-2; 12 positions agree with TRBD1. The CDR3 has 16 residues. V shed 5 bases and J 6 bases; nucleotides not matched to a gene: 10. The germline V gene has CDR1 LGHNT and CDR2 FRNRAP. The CDR3 reads CASGHKNGTGGDGYTF. The CDR3, as DNA: TGTGCTAGTGGTCACAAAAACGGGACAGGGGGCGATGGCTACACCTTC.

The chain couples TRBV30 to TRBJ1-1; 11 nucleotides match TRBD1. The germline V gene has CDR1 GTSNPN and CDR2 SVGIG (reference sequence). The CDR3 covers 15 residues. V trimming: 2 bases; J trimming: 2 bases; junction bases outside the gene matches: 4. CDR3 residues: CAWSRDRGGNTEAFF. The DNA for the CDR3 is TGTGCCTGGAGTAGGGACAGGGGGGGAAACACTGAAGCTTTCTTT.

The chain joins TRBV19 to TRBJ2-4, with 7 bases lining up with TRBD1. The CDR3 totals 14 residues. The V gene's germline CDR1 is LNHDA and CDR2 SQIVND (reference sequence). Trimming removed 4 bases from V and 1 base from J; junction bases left unmatched: 1. The CDR3 DNA reads as TGTGCCAGTAGTAAGGGGGCGGCCAAAAACATTCAGTACTTC. It yields the protein CASSKGAAKNIQYF.

J is TRBJ2-1 and V is TRBV9, with D possibly matching TRBD1 (5 bases). Trimming removed 7 bases at V and 0 bases at J, with 35 bases between. CDR3 length equals 22 residues. Looked up from germline, CDR1 is SGDLS and CDR2 is YYNGEE. The chain's CDR3 is CASGAASSARTRGRTSYNEQFF. The CDR3 DNA is TGTGCCAGCGGGGCTGCCAGCAGCGCAAGAACCAGAGGCAGGACCTCCTACAATGAGCAGTTCTTC.

The genes are TRBV28 and TRBJ2-7; perhaps TRBD2 as D (6 bases). The CDR3 has 13 amino acids. From germline, CDR1 is MDHEN and CDR2 SYDVKM. Trimming cost V 5 bases and J 6 bases, with 14 bases left between them. The CDR3 sequence is CASSGGGRGEQYV. DNA for the CDR3: TGTGCCAGCAGTGGGGGAGGCCGGGGCGAGCAGTACGTC.

This chain uses TRBV28 with TRBJ2-5; tentative D call: TRBD1 (7 bases). Trimming took 7 bases from V and 1 from J, leaving 22 bases between them. The CDR3 sequence is 17 residues long. CDR1 and CDR2 from the germline V gene are MDHEN and SYDVKM. The DNA for the CDR3 is TGTGCCAGCACCCTGGGACTTTATAGGGGGCCCCAAGAGACCCAGTACTTC. Its translation: CASTLGLYRGPQETQYF.

The chain links TRBV2 to TRBJ2-2, with D maybe TRBD2 (5 bases). CDR3 size: 16 residues. V was trimmed by 4 bases and J by 2 bases, leaving 14 bases between them. Germline assignment: CDR1 SNHLY and CDR2 FYNNEI. CDR3 amino acids: CASSGGTGSNTGELFF. In DNA, the CDR3 is TGTGCCAGCAGTGGAGGCACTGGGAGCAACACCGGGGAGCTGTTTTTT.

The rearrangement uses TRBV5-5 and TRBJ1-1; D possibly corresponds to TRBD1 (5 bases). CDR1 is SGHKS and CDR2 is YYEKEE in the germline V gene (reference sequence). The CDR3 consists of 12 residues. Trimming removed 4 bases at V and 6 bases at J, with 10 bases between. This CDR3 is CASSRQISEAFF. The CDR3 DNA reads TGTGCCAGCAGCCGACAGATTTCTGAAGCTTTCTTT.

J is TRBJ2-3 and V is TRBV27, with D unresolved. The CDR3 totals 16 residues. V shed 5 bases and J shed 4 bases, with 19 bases lying between them. Germline V gene lookup returns CDR1 MNHEY and CDR2 SMNVEV (reference sequence). CDR3 DNA sequence: TGTGCCAGCAGTACTGCTAGAGAGTATATTGCAGATACGCAGTATTTT. Its translation: CASSTAREYIADTQYF.

This clone has only a few counts. The J gene is TRBJ1-6, the V gene TRBV4-1; 8 positions agree with TRBD1. J lost 7 bases, V lost 1 base, and 9 bases had no gene match. Germline V gene lookup returns CDR1 MGHRA and CDR2 YSYEKL. The CDR3 runs 17 residues. CDR3 region: CASSQAGPGGENSPLHF. CDR3 DNA: TGCGCCAGCAGCCAAGCAGGGCCAGGGGGCGAGAATTCACCCCTCCACTTT.

The chain couples TRBV4-1 to TRBJ2-3, with D unresolved. The CDR3 length is 16 residues. The V gene's germline CDR1 is MGHRA and CDR2 YSYEKL. Between the trimmed V and J ends, which lost 2 bases and 0 bases, there was a span of 12 bases. CDR3 DNA sequence: TGCGCCAGCAGCCAATGGCGGCGTACTAGCACAGATACGCAGTATTTT. Protein sequence: CASSQWRRTSTDTQYF.

The CDR3 DNA reads TGTGCCAGTAGTATGAGGTTACTGAACACTGAAGCTTTCTTT. This encodes CASSMRLLNTEAFF. This chain joins TRBV19 and TRBJ1-1; D remains ambiguous. Deletions cut 3 bases from V and 0 bases from J, with 8 bases between. This CDR3 is 14 amino acids long. Looked up from germline, CDR1 is LNHDA and CDR2 is SQIVND (reference sequence).

This chain joins TRBV15 and TRBJ1-1, with 9 positions matching TRBD1. The CDR3 has 15 amino acids. Germline-derived CDR1 and CDR2 are LNHNV and YYDKDF (reference sequence). Trimming cost V 9 bases and J 3 bases; bases outside gene matches: 11. CDR3 protein: CATKVTGGAYTEAFF. In DNA form, the CDR3 reads TGTGCCACTAAAGTTACAGGGGGCGCTTACACTGAAGCTTTCTTT.

This chain connects TRBV18 to TRBJ2-1, with a weak D call TRBD1 (6 bases). Trimming left V 3 bases short and J 5 bases short, with 8 bases between. The CDR3 is 13 amino acids. From germline, CDR1 is KGHSH and CDR2 LQKENI. CDR3: CASSPAGDNEQFF. The CDR3 DNA sequence: TGTGCCAGCTCACCTGCAGGGGACAATGAGCAGTTCTTC.